What follows are 20 T cell receptor beta chains derived from one specimen sequenced in a study of cytomegalovirus exposure and HLA in healthy donors. The PCR had 60 Vbeta and 13 Jbeta primers. Repertoires were generated with immunoSEQ multiplex PCR, while TCRdb's copy carries only in-frame clones and drops some. Here the sample spans 45,000 to 65,000 clones, around four fifths being singletons. The sequenced sample was PBMCs. These receptors came from a man aged 25 to 40 in good health and CMV-seronegative.

This rearrangement joins TRBV14 to TRBJ2-1; perhaps TRBD2 as D (5 bases). V lost 2 bases and J 2 bases, leaving 10 bases between the germline ends. This CDR3 is built from 15 residues. The germline CDR1 and CDR2 sequences are SGHDN and FVKESK. The CDR3 DNA reads TGTGCCAGCAGCCAAACTGGAGGAGCCTACAATGAGCAGTTCTTC. As protein: CASSQTGGAYNEQFF.

The V and J genes are TRBV29-1 and TRBJ1-1, with 7 bases fitting TRBD1. The CDR3 contains 15 residues. The J segment lost 0 bases and the V segment lost 2 bases, leaving 6 bases of the junction unmatched. Germline CDR1 reads SQVTM; CDR2 reads ANQGSEA. DNA for the CDR3: TGCAGCGTTGAAAAGCAGGACAGGTTGAACACTGAAGCTTTCTTT. Amino acid sequence: CSVEKQDRLNTEAFF.

This chain joins TRBV2 and TRBJ2-1, with 11 bases fitting TRBD2. The germline gives CDR1 SNHLY, CDR2 FYNNEI. J lost 3 bases, V lost 4 bases, and 2 bases had no gene match. This CDR3 has 15 amino acids. CDR3 nucleotide sequence: TGTGCCAGCAGTGCTGGGACTAGCGGCTACAATGAGCAGTTCTTC. It is translated as CASSAGTSGYNEQFF.

The gene calls are TRBV27 and TRBJ2-7, with TRBD1 matching 7 bases. After removal of 5 bases from V and 4 bases from J, the junction contained 8 bases not matched to a gene. The CDR3 contains 14 residues. The germline gives CDR1 MNHEY, CDR2 SMNVEV (reference sequence). The CDR3: CASSTRTGRYEQYF. CDR3 bases: TGTGCCAGCAGTACCAGGACAGGTCGGTACGAGCAGTACTTC.

Points on this clone: At one end, the junction sequence differs from germline, possibly due to a read error. This chain uses TRBV5-8 with TRBJ1-6; D perhaps matches TRBD1 (6 bases). CDR1 and CDR2 (germline): SGHTS, YDEGEE. The CDR3 is made up of 16 amino acids. This CDR3 reads CASSLVQGTYNSLLHF. In DNA, the CDR3 is TGTGCCAGCAGCTTGGTGCAGGGGACCTATAATTCACTCCTCCACTTT.

V and J are TRBV10-2 and TRBJ1-5; D is undetermined. Deletions cut 4 bases from V and 3 bases from J, with 10 bases between. CDR1 is WSHSY and CDR2 is SAAADI in the germline V gene. This CDR3 has 14 residues. The CDR3 nucleotides are TGCGCCAGCAGTGTAGGCAGGAACAATCAGCCCCAGCATTTT. Amino acid sequence: CASSVGRNNQPQHF.

The chain couples TRBV6-4 to TRBJ1-5; D might be TRBD1 (5 bases). The CDR3 covers 15 residues. The V end was cut by 9 bases, the J end by 3 bases, with 18 bases between. Germline-derived CDR1 and CDR2 are MRHNA and SNTAGT. CDR3 bases: TGTGCCAGGGTTTTGGGGCGCGGCGACAATCAGCCCCAGCATTTT. Protein product: CARVLGRGDNQPQHF.

This rearrangement joins TRBV28 to TRBJ1-4; D is possibly TRBD1 (6 bases). The CDR3 length is 16 residues. The V and J ends lost 3 bases and 3 bases respectively, with 14 bases between them. Germline loops: CDR1 MDHEN, CDR2 SYDVKM. The DNA of the CDR3 is TGTGCCAGCAGTTTTACAGGGATCTGGTCTAATGAAAAACTGTTTTTT. It encodes CASSFTGIWSNEKLFF.

The chain combines TRBV6-1 with TRBJ1-2; 9 bases align to TRBD1. CDR3 length: 13 amino acids. Germline CDR1 and CDR2: MNHNS and SASEGT. J was trimmed by 8 bases and V by 6 bases; bases with no gene match: 7. CDR3 in DNA: TGTGCCAGCAGCGCAGGACAGGGGTTAGGCTACACCTTC. Its translation: CASSAGQGLGYTF.

This chain uses TRBV7-8 with TRBJ1-2; D may be TRBD1 (5 bases). CDR3 length: 16 amino acids. Germline CDR1 and CDR2: SGHVS and FQNEAQ. Deletions cut 0 bases from V and 4 bases from J, with 15 bases between. CDR3 DNA sequence: TGTGCCAGCAGCTTAGCTCCCCAGGGAAGTGGCTATGGCTACACCTTC. Translated: CASSLAPQGSGYGYTF.

This clone was observed a handful of times. The chain uses TRBV18 and TRBJ1-5; no clear D gene. CDR3 length: 15 amino acids. The germline V gene encodes CDR1 KGHSH and CDR2 LQKENI. V lost 2 bases to trimming and J lost 0 bases, with 8 bases between them. The CDR3 DNA is TGTGCCAGCTCACCAGAGTTAGTTAGCAATCAGCCCCAGCATTTT. Protein product: CASSPELVSNQPQHF.

V is TRBV19 and J is TRBJ1-1; tentatively, D is TRBD1 (6 bases). This CDR3 is 15 amino acids long. Germline V gives CDR1 LNHDA, CDR2 SQIVND (reference sequence). Trimming took off 3 bases at V and 1 base at J, with 12 bases between the two ends. CDR3 residues: CASSILTGKNTEAFF. The CDR3 DNA reads as TGTGCCAGTAGTATCCTCACAGGGAAGAACACTGAAGCTTTCTTT.

The chain recombines TRBV2 with TRBJ2-2, with TRBD1 matching 10 bases. The CDR3 consists of 16 residues. V shed 6 bases and J 7 bases; nucleotides not matched to a gene: 11. CDR1 is SNHLY and CDR2 is FYNNEI in the germline V gene. CDR3 in amino acids: CASSTDLDRGRGELFF. DNA for the CDR3: TGTGCCAGCAGCACCGACCTCGACAGGGGGCGCGGGGAGCTGTTTTTT. Full variable domain (outside the CDR3, taken from reference TRBV2 and TRBJ2-2): EPEVTQTPSHQVTQMGQEVILRCVPISNHLYFYWYRQILGQKVEFLVSFYNNEISEKSEIFDDQFSVERPDGSNFTLKIRSTKLEDSAMYFCASSTDLDRGRGELFFGEGSRLTVL.

The chain couples TRBV9 to TRBJ1-1, with 9 nucleotides matching TRBD1. The CDR3 runs to 16 residues. Germline lookup yields CDR1 SGDLS and CDR2 YYNGEE. The junction had 7 bases not matched to a gene; V was cut back by 0 bases and J by 4 bases. CDR3 protein: CASSVAPGTGPTEAFF. The DNA for the CDR3 is TGTGCCAGCAGCGTAGCCCCCGGGACAGGGCCCACTGAAGCTTTCTTT. The variable domain in full, with the rest retrieved from reference TRBV9 and TRBJ1-1, is DSGVTQTPKHLITATGQRVTLRCSPRSGDLSVYWYQQSLDQGLQFLIQYYNGEERAKGNILERFSAQQFPDLHSELNLSSLELGDSALYFCASSVAPGTGPTEAFFGQGTRLTVV.

The rearrangement links TRBV28 to TRBJ2-1, with D tentatively TRBD2 (6 bases). The germline V gene has CDR1 MDHEN and CDR2 SYDVKM. Trimming shortened V by 8 bases and J by 4 bases, and 12 bases separated the two germline ends. This CDR3 comprises 13 residues. The CDR3 loop reads CASHEGRYNEQFF. The DNA for the CDR3 is TGTGCCAGCCACGAGGGGAGGTACAATGAGCAGTTCTTC.

This chain links TRBV2 with TRBJ1-2; a possible D gene is TRBD1 (6 bases). Germline V gives CDR1 SNHLY, CDR2 FYNNEI. The ends were cut back, 2 bases at V and 4 bases at J, with 14 bases in the middle. This CDR3 is 15 amino acids long. CDR3 protein: CASSETPGHSYGYTF. The CDR3 nucleotides read TGTGCCAGCAGTGAAACCCCGGGACACTCCTATGGCTACACCTTC.

The V gene is TRBV7-9, the J gene TRBJ2-5, with 8 nucleotides matching TRBD1. The junction had 11 bases not matched to a gene; V was cut back by 4 bases and J by 4 bases. The CDR3 has 16 amino acids. The germline V gene encodes CDR1 SEHNR and CDR2 FQNEAQ (reference sequence). The CDR3 loop reads CASSSRQAGGLETQYF. The CDR3 DNA follows: TGTGCCAGCAGCTCCCGTCAAGCAGGGGGCTTAGAGACCCAGTACTTC.

The V and J genes are TRBV5-1 and TRBJ2-2, with 9 positions matching TRBD1. CDR1 is SGHRS and CDR2 is YFSETQ in the germline V gene. This CDR3 spans 16 amino acids. V was pared by 2 bases and J by 0 bases, with 2 bases of the junction left unmatched. The CDR3 protein is CASSLGQGTNTGELFF. CDR3 nucleotides: TGCGCCAGCAGCTTAGGACAGGGGACGAACACCGGGGAGCTGTTTTTT.

The genes are TRBV19 and TRBJ1-1; 8 bases are a match to TRBD1. This CDR3 is 14 amino acids long. Per germline, CDR1 LNHDA and CDR2 SQIVND (reference sequence). With 5 bases clipped from V and 5 bases from J, the junction kept 7 bases outside the gene matches. The CDR3 nucleotides are TGTGCCAGTAGTCCCGGACAGGGAAGGACTGAAGCTTTCTTT. Amino acids: CASSPGQGRTEAFF.

This clone was observed once. The chain uses TRBV6-6 and TRBJ1-5; TRBD1 matches at 7 bases. V lost 11 bases, J lost 0 bases, and 7 bases stayed unmatched. This CDR3 is 14 amino acids long. Germline V CDR1 and CDR2: MNHNY, SVGAGI (reference sequence). The CDR3 reads CAGSGQNSNQPQHF. The CDR3 nucleotides are TGTGCCGGATCGGGACAGAATAGCAATCAGCCCCAGCATTTT.